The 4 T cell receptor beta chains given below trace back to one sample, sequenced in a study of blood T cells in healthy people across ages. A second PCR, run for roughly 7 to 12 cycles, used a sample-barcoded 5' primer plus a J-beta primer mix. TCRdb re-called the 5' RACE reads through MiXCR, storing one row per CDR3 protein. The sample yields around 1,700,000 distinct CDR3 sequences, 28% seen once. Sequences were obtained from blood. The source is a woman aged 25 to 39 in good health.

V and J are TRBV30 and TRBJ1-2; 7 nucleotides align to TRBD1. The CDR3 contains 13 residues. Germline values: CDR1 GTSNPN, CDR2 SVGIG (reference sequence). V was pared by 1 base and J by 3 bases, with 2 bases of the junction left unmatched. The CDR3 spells CAWSGGTDYGYTF. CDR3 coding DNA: TGTGCCTGGAGTGGAGGGACAGACTATGGCTACACCTTC.

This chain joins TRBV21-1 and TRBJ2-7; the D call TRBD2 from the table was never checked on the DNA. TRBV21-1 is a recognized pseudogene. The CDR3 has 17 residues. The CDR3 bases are TGTGCCAGCAGCAAACAGCCAGGCCCGAGGGAGCCCTACGAGCAGTACTTC. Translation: CASSKQPGPREPYEQYF.

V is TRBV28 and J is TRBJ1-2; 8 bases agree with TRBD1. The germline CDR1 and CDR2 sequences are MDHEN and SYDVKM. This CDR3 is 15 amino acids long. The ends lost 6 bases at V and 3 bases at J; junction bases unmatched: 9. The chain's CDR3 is CASSPPTGGDYGYTF. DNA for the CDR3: TGTGCCAGCAGCCCCCCTACAGGGGGAGACTATGGCTACACCTTC.

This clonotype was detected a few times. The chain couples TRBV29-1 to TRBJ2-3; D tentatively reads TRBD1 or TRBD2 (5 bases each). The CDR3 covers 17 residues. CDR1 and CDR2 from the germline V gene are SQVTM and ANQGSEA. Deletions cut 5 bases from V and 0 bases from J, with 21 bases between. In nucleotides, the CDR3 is TGCAGCGTTTACGGTTCAGGGACGGAGACTAGCACAGATACGCAGTATTTT. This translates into CSVYGSGTETSTDTQYF.